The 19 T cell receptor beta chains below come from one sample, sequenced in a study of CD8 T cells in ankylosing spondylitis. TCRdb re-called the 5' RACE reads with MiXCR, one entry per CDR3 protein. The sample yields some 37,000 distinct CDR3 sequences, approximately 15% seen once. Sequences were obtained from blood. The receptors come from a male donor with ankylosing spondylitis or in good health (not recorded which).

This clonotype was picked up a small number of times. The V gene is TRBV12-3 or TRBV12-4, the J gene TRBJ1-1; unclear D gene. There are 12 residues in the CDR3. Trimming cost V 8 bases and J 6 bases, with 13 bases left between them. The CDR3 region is CASGSVGAEAFF. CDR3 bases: TGTGCCAGCGGATCTGTGGGAGCTGAAGCTTTCTTT.

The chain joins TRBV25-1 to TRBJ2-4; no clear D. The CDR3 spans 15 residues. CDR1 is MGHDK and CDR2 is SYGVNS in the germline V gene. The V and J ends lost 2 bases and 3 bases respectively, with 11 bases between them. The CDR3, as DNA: TGTGCCAGCAGTGAAACTTCGGGCGACAAAAACATTCAGTACTTC. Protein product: CASSETSGDKNIQYF.

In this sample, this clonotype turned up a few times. The CDR3 region is CASSFAGRLSYNEQFF. In DNA form, the CDR3 reads TGTGCCAGCAGTTTCGCCGGACGTCTCTCCTACAATGAGCAGTTCTTC. This chain connects TRBV27 to TRBJ2-1; no clear D. Germline CDR1 reads MNHEY; CDR2 reads SMNVEV (reference sequence). The V end lost 3 bases, the J end lost 0 bases, and 12 bases lay between the germline ends. The CDR3 has 16 residues.

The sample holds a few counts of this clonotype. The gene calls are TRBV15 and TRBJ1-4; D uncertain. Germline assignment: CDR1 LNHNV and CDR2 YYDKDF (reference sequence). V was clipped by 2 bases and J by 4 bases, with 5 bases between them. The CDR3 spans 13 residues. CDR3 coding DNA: TGTGCCACCAGCAGACCGATTAATGAAAAACTGTTTTTT. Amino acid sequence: CATSRPINEKLFF.

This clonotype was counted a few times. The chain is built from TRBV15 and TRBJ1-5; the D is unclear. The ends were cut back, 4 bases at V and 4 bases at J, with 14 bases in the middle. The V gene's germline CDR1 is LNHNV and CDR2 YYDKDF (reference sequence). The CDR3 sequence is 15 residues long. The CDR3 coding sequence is TGTGCCACCAGCACCGGCGGACGGATTAATCAGCCCCAGCATTTT. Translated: CATSTGGRINQPQHF.

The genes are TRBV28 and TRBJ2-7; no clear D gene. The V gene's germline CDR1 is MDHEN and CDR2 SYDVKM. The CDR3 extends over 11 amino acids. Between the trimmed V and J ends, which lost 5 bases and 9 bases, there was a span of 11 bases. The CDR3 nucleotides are TGTGCCAGCAGTGCCACCAGGTTGCAGTACTTC. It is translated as CASSATRLQYF.

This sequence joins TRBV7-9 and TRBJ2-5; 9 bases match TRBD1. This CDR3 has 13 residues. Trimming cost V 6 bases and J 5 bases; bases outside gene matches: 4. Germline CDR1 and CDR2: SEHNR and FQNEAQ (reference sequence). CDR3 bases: TGTGCCAGCAGATCGGGACAGGGCGAGACCCAGTACTTC. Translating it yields CASRSGQGETQYF.

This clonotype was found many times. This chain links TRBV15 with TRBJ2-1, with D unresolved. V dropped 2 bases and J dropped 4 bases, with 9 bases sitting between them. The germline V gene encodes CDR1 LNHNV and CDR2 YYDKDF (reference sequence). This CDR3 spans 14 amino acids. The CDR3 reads CATSRSGPYNEQFF. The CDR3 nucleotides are TGTGCCACCAGCAGATCCGGGCCGTACAATGAGCAGTTCTTC.

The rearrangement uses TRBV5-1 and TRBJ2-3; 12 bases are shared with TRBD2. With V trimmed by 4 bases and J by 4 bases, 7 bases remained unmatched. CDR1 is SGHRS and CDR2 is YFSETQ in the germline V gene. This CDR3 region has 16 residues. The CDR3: CASSPGRLAGADTQYF. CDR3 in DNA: TGCGCCAGCAGCCCCGGCAGACTAGCGGGGGCAGATACGCAGTATTTT.

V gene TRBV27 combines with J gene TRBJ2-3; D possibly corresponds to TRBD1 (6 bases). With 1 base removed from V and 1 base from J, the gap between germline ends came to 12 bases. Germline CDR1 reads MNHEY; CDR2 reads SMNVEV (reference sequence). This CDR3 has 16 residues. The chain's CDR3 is CASSLWERTGTDTQYF. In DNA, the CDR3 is TGTGCCAGCAGTTTATGGGAAAGGACAGGCACAGATACGCAGTATTTT.

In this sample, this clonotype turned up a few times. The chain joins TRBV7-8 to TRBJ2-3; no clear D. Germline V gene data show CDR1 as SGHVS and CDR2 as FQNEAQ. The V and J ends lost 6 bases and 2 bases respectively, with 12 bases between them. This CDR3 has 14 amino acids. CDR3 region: CASREVRITDTQYF. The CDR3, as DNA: TGTGCCAGCAGAGAAGTTCGCATCACAGATACGCAGTATTTT.

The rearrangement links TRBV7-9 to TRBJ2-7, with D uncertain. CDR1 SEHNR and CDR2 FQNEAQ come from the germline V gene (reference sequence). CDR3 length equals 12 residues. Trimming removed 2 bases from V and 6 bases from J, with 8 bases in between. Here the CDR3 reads CASSLWLSEQYF. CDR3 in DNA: TGTGCCAGCAGCTTATGGCTTAGCGAGCAGTACTTC.

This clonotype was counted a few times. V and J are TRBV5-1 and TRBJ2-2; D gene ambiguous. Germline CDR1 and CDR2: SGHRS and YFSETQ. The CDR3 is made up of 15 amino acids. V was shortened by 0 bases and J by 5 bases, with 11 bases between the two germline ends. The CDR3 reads CASSLDRARTGELFF. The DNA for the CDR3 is TGCGCCAGCAGCTTGGATCGGGCTAGGACCGGGGAGCTGTTTTTT.

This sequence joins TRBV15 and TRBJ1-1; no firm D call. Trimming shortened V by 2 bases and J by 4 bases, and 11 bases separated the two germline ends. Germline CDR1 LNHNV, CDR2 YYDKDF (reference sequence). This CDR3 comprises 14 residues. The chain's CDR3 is CATSRNEGGTEAFF. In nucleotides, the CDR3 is TGTGCCACCAGCAGAAATGAGGGCGGCACTGAAGCTTTCTTT.

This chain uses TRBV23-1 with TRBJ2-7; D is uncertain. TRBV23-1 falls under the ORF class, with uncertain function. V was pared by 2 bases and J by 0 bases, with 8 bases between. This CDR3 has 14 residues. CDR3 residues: CASSQNLASYEQYV. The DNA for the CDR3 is TGCGCCAGCAGTCAAAATCTTGCCTCCTACGAGCAGTACGTC.

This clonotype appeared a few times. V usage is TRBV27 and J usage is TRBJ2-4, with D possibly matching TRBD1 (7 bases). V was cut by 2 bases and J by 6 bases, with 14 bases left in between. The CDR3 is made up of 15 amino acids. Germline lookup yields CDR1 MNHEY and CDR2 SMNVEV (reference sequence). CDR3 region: CASSLGGDRLNIQYF. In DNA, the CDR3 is TGTGCCAGCAGTTTAGGAGGGGACAGATTAAACATTCAGTACTTC.

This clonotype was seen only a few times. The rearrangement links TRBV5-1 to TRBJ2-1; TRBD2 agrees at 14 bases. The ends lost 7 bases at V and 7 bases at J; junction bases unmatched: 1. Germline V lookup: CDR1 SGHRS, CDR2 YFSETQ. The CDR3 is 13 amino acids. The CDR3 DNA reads TGCGCCAGCGGGACTAGCGGGAGTAATGAGCAGTTCTTC. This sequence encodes CASGTSGSNEQFF.

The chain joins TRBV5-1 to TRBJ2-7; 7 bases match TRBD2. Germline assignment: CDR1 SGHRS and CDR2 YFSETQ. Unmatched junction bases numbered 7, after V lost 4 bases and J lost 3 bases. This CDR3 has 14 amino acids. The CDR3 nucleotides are TGCGCCAGCAGCCGAGTAGGCGGGAGCTACGAGCAGTACTTC. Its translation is CASSRVGGSYEQYF.

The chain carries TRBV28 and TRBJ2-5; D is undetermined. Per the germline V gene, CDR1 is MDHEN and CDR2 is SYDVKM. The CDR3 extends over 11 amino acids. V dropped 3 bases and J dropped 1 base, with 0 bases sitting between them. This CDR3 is CASSFQETQYF. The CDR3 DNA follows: TGTGCCAGCAGTTTCCAAGAGACCCAGTACTTC.